Below are 6 T cell receptor beta chains sequenced from a single sample in a study of cytomegalovirus exposure and HLA in healthy donors. Use of 60 Vbeta and 13 Jbeta primers characterized the PCR. The method was immunoSEQ multiplex PCR; TCRdb's version includes in-frame clones alone and lacks a portion of them. The sample has some 95,000 clones, 69% seen once. Sequencing input: PBMCs. The receptors stem from a female donor in good health and CMV-seronegative.

The chain is built from TRBV6-6 and TRBJ1-1; TRBD1 agrees at 8 bases. With 3 bases clipped from V and 11 bases from J, the junction kept 11 bases outside the gene matches. This CDR3 comprises 14 residues. Germline V CDR1 and CDR2: MNHNY, SVGAGI (reference sequence). DNA of the CDR3: TGTGCCAGCAGTTATGGGACAGGCCACGGACGGGCTTTCTTT. This encodes CASSYGTGHGRAFF.

This clone is labeled medium-sized. The chain couples TRBV30 to TRBJ2-1; 10 bases map to TRBD2. The CDR3 is 15 residues long. Looked up from germline, CDR1 is GTSNPN and CDR2 is SVGIG (reference sequence). V trimming: 0 bases; J trimming: 4 bases; junction bases outside the gene matches: 3. The CDR3 sequence: CAWSVTAGGYNEQFF. DNA for the CDR3: TGTGCCTGGAGTGTAACAGCGGGAGGGTACAATGAGCAGTTCTTC.

Remarks on this clone: This sample includes further DNA sequences coding for the same CDR3. The chain links TRBV6-1 to TRBJ1-5, with a weak D call TRBD1 (5 bases). The V and J ends lost 4 bases and 7 bases respectively, with 11 bases between them. CDR1 MNHNS and CDR2 SASEGT come from the germline V gene. This CDR3 contains 13 residues. The chain's CDR3 is CASSAPGGQPQHF. In nucleotides, the CDR3 is TGTGCCAGCAGTGCCCCGGGGGGGCAGCCCCAGCATTTT.

V is TRBV9 and J is TRBJ2-1; 8 nucleotides match TRBD2. The CDR3 runs 15 residues. CDR1 and CDR2 from the germline V gene are SGDLS and YYNGEE. V was clipped by 0 bases and J by 9 bases; unmatched bases: 8. CDR3 protein: CASSVDRLAGPEQFF. The CDR3 bases are TGTGCCAGCAGCGTAGATCGATTAGCGGGGCCTGAGCAGTTCTTC.

The chain couples TRBV10-1 to TRBJ1-6, with D maybe TRBD1 (6 bases). CDR1 WNHNN and CDR2 SYGVQD come from the germline V gene (reference sequence). The CDR3 sequence is 14 residues long. V lost 4 bases to trimming and J lost 5 bases, with 9 bases between them. The CDR3 sequence is CASSATGNNSPLHF. In DNA form, the CDR3 reads TGCGCCAGCAGTGCTACAGGGAATAATTCACCCCTCCACTTT.

The J gene is TRBJ2-7, the V gene TRBV30; possible D gene TRBD1, 6 bases. Germline V gives CDR1 GTSNPN, CDR2 SVGIG (reference sequence). V lost 7 bases and J 0 bases, leaving 7 bases between the germline ends. The CDR3 runs to 11 residues. For the CDR3, the DNA is TGTGCCTTGGACAGCTCCTACGAGCAGTACTTC. It is translated as CALDSSYEQYF.